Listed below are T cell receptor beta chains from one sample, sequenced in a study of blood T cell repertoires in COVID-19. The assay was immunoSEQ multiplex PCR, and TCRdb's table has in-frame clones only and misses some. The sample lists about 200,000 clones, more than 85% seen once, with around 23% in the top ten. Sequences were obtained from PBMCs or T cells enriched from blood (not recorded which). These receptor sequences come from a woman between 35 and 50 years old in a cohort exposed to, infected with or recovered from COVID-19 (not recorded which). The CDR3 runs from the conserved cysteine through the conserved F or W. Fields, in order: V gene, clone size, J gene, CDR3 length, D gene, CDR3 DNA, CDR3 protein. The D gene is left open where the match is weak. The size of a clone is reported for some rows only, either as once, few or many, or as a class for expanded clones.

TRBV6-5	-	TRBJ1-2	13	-	TGTGCCAGTAATCCCAGGGGAGGGTATGGCTACACCTTC	CASNPRGGYGYTF
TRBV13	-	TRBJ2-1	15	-	TGTGCCAGCAGCTCCACCCCCCTAGGGGCCGATGAGCAGTTCTTC	CASSSTPLGADEQFF
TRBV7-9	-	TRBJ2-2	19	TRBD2	TGTGCCAGCAGCCTCACGGGACTAGCGGGAGACGAACACACCGGGGAGCTGTTTTTT	CASSLTGLAGDEHTGELFF
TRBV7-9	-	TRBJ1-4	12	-	TGTGCCAGCAGCGCGGACAGTGAAAAACTGTTTTTT	CASSADSEKLFF
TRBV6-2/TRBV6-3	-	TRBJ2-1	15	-	TGTGCCAGCAGTTACGAAGAGGGCTCCTACAATGAGCAGTTCTTC	CASSYEEGSYNEQFF
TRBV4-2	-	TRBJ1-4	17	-	TGTGCCAGCAGCCAAGCGAGGCGGGGGGGATTAACTGAAAAACTGTTTTTT	CASSQARRGGLTEKLFF
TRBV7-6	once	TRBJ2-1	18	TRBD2	TGTGCCAGCAGCTTACTAATGACTAGCGGGGTCTACTACAATGAGCAGTTCTTC	CASSLLMTSGVYYNEQFF
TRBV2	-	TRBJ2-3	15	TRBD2	TGTGCCAGCAGAGGGACTAGCGGGGACACAGATACGCAGTATTTT	CASRGTSGDTDTQYF
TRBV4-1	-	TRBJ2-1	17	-	TGCGCCAGCAGCCAAGACCTTAATAGGGAGGCCTACAATGAGCAGTTCTTC	CASSQDLNREAYNEQFF
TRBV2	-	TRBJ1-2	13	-	TGTGCCGGAGCCGGCGGGCCTAACTATGGCTACACCTTC	CAGAGGPNYGYTF
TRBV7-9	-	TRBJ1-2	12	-	TGTGCCAGCAGCTTAGGGGCCTATGGCTACACCTTC	CASSLGAYGYTF
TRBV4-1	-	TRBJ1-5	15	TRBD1	TGCGCCAGCAGCCCTTACCGGACAGGGAATCAGCCCCAGCATTTT	CASSPYRTGNQPQHF
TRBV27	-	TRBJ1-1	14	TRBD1	TGTGCCAGCAGTTACGACAGGGGGAACACTGAAGCTTTCTTT	CASSYDRGNTEAFF
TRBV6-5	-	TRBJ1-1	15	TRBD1	TGTGCCAGCAGTACTACAGGGGCAGCGGACACTGAAGCTTTCTTT	CASSTTGAADTEAFF
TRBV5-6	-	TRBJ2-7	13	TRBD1	TGTGCCAGCAGTCAGGGGGCGAACCACGAGCAGTACTTC	CASSQGANHEQYF
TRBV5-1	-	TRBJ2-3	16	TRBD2	TGCGCCAGCAGCTTACCTCGGGCGGGGGGCACAGATACGCAGTATTTT	CASSLPRAGGTDTQYF
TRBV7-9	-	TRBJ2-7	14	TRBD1	TGTGCCAGCAGCTTAGTACAGGGGGCAGACGAGCAGTACTTC	CASSLVQGADEQYF
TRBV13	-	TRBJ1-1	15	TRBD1	TGTGCCAGCAGGCCCCGGGACAGGGGTTTTACTGAAGCTTTCTTT	CASRPRDRGFTEAFF
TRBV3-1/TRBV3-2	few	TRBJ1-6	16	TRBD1	TGTGCCAGCAGCCCGACCCAGGGGGCCGGTGGTTCACCCCTCCACTTT	CASSPTQGAGGSPLHF
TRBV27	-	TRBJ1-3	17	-	TGTGCCAGCAGTTTATCCGGGACTGGGTTGGCTGGAAACACCATATATTTT	CASSLSGTGLAGNTIYF
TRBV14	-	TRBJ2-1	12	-	TGTGCCAGCAACACAGGATACAATGAGCAGTTCTTC	CASNTGYNEQFF
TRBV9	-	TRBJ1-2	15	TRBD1	TGTGCCAGCAGCGTAGGTGGGACAGGGGACTATGGCTACACCTTC	CASSVGGTGDYGYTF
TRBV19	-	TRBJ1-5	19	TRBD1	TGTGCCAGTAGTATAGTGGGGACAGGACGGGGTCCCGAGGAGTTTCCCCAGCATTTT	CASSIVGTGRGPEEFPQHF
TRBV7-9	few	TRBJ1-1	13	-	TGTGCCAGCCGGGGGGAAGGGATCACTGAAGCTTTCTTT	CASRGEGITEAFF